A single sample gave rise to the 9 T cell receptor beta chains below, sequenced in a study of identifying expanded T cells in peripheral blood. This table comes from immunoSEQ multiplex PCR, and its TCRdb copy is limited to in-frame clones, with some not included. This sample yields approximately 120,000 clones, of which 84% are seen a single time; around 3.3% belongs to the top ten. The source material was blood. These receptors originate from a person between 18 and 70 years old in good health.

This clone showed up just a few times. This chain connects TRBV5-1 to TRBJ1-1; TRBD1 matches at 9 bases. The CDR3 is made up of 13 amino acids. Germline-derived CDR1 and CDR2 are SGHRS and YFSETQ. Trimming took 3 bases from V and 6 from J; bases not matched to a gene: 3. For the CDR3, the DNA is TGCGCCAGCAGCTCCCGACAGGGGGCTGAAGCTTTCTTT. Its protein is CASSSRQGAEAFF.

V usage is TRBV4-3 and J usage is TRBJ1-2, with D perhaps matching TRBD1 (5 bases). Germline-derived CDR1 and CDR2 are LGHNA and YSLEER. The CDR3 consists of 14 residues. The V end was cut by 0 bases, the J end by 6 bases, with 11 bases between. As DNA, the CDR3 is TGCGCCAGCAGCCAAGAGAAGGAGGGGAATGGCTACACCTTC. Its translation: CASSQEKEGNGYTF.

The rearrangement joins TRBV6-5 to TRBJ1-1; D not certain. The germline gives CDR1 MNHEY, CDR2 SVGAGI. The V end lost 6 bases, the J end lost 0 bases, and 14 bases lay between the germline ends. This CDR3 is built from 15 residues. The CDR3 sequence: CASRGHPGMNTEAFF. The CDR3 DNA reads TGTGCCAGCAGGGGTCACCCCGGGATGAACACTGAAGCTTTCTTT.

The gene calls are TRBV7-6 and TRBJ1-3, with D possibly being TRBD1 (5 bases). V was cut by 0 bases and J by 4 bases, with 7 bases left in between. The CDR3 covers 14 residues. From germline, CDR1 is SGHVS and CDR2 FNYEAQ. This chain's CDR3 is CASSLAGVGNTIYF. DNA for the CDR3: TGTGCCAGCAGCTTAGCAGGGGTCGGAAACACCATATATTTT.

The chain recombines TRBV7-9 with TRBJ2-3; perhaps D is TRBD1 or TRBD2 (5 bases each). This CDR3 spans 15 amino acids. Germline-derived CDR1 and CDR2 are SEHNR and FQNEAQ (reference sequence). Trimming cost V 4 bases and J 4 bases, with 15 bases left between them. This CDR3 is CASSSGALGADTQYF. The CDR3 DNA reads TGTGCCAGCAGCTCCGGGGCGTTGGGCGCAGATACGCAGTATTTT.

The DNA of the CDR3 is TGTGCCAGCTCACCCCCTCCCGGACAGGGAAAACCCTCCTACGAGCAGTACTTC. This translates into CASSPPPGQGKPSYEQYF. The chain is built from TRBV18 and TRBJ2-7; TRBD1 matches 8 bases. CDR1 is KGHSH and CDR2 is LQKENI in the germline V gene. This CDR3 spans 18 amino acids. With V trimmed by 3 bases and J by 0 bases, 13 bases remained unmatched.

The V and J genes are TRBV11-3 and TRBJ1-1; possibly TRBD1 for D (6 bases). V gave up 4 bases and J gave up 1 base, with 10 bases separating them. This CDR3 comprises 14 residues. CDR1 is SGHNT, CDR2 YENEEA, per germline. DNA for the CDR3: TGTGCCAGCAGCTCAGGGGCTTGGAACACTGAAGCTTTCTTT. Its translation: CASSSGAWNTEAFF.

In this sample, this clone turned up once. The J gene is TRBJ1-6, the V gene TRBV7-6; unclear D gene. The CDR3 contains 17 residues. The V and J ends lost 2 bases and 8 bases respectively, with 19 bases between them. CDR1 and CDR2 from the germline V gene are SGHVS and FNYEAQ. The CDR3 spells CASSLTEPFVRHSPLHF. The DNA of the CDR3 is TGTGCCAGCAGCTTAACTGAGCCGTTCGTCCGGCATTCACCCCTCCACTTT. Full variable domain (missing parts from reference TRBV7-6 and TRBJ1-6): GAGVSQSPRYKVTKRGQDVALRCDPISGHVSLYWYRQALGQGPEFLTYFNYEAQQDKSGLPNDRFSAERPEGSISTLTIQRTEQRDSAMYRCASSLTEPFVRHSPLHFGNGTRLTVT.

V gene TRBV5-1 combines with J gene TRBJ2-1; 8 bases fit TRBD1. The CDR3 is made up of 15 amino acids. Germline-derived CDR1 and CDR2 are SGHRS and YFSETQ. The ends lost 5 bases at V and 4 bases at J; junction bases unmatched: 8. The CDR3 loop reads CASSPDRGAYNEQFF. The CDR3, as DNA: TGCGCCAGCAGTCCCGACAGGGGAGCTTACAATGAGCAGTTCTTC.